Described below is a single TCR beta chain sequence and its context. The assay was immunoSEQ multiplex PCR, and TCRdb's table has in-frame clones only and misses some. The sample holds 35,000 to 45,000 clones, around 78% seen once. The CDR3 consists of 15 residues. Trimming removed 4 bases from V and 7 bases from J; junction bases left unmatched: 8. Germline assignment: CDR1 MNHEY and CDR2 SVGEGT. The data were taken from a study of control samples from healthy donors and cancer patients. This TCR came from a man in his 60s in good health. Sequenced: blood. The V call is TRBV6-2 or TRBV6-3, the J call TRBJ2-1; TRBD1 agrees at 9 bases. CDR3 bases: TGTGCCAGCAGTTGGGACAGGGAAACCAAAAATGAGCAGTTCTTC. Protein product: CASSWDRETKNEQFF.